This is a list of T cell receptor beta chains from one sample in a study of a mutant IDH1 vaccine in newly diagnosed glioma. These receptors are not linked to any known antigen. Clones were read by immunoSEQ multiplex PCR, and TCRdb kept only the in-frame ones, dropping some. The table has roughly 60,000 clones, under 90% seen once. Sequenced material: PBMCs, taken from a glioma patient whose treatment included an IDH1 peptide vaccine. The receptors shown here come from a man aged 40-50 years with glioma. Each CDR3 is given with its conserved first and last residue. Fields, in order: V gene, clone size, J gene, D gene, CDR3 protein, CDR3 DNA. A D gene is named only where the DNA matches it firmly. Rows may omit the clone size; those that give it use once, few, many or a size class.

TRBV7-8,-,TRBJ1-6,TRBD1,CASSPPSPDRAPFYNSPLHF,TGTGCCAGCAGCCCCCCCTCTCCGGACAGGGCGCCCTTCTATAATTCACCCCTCCACTTT
TRBV9,-,TRBJ1-6,-,CASSGDRFNSPLHF,TGTGCCAGCAGCGGAGACAGATTTAATTCACCCCTCCACTTT
TRBV6-5,-,TRBJ1-2,TRBD1,CASSTGQGAYGYTF,TGTGCCAGCAGTACCGGACAGGGAGCCTATGGCTACACCTTC
TRBV5-1,-,TRBJ2-3,TRBD2,CASNLRGGDTDTQYF,TGCGCCAGCAACCTCCGGGGGGGAGACACAGATACGCAGTATTTT
TRBV7-6,-,TRBJ2-5,TRBD2,CASSRGGGAVQETQYF,TGTGCCAGCTCCAGGGGCGGGGGGGCCGTACAAGAGACCCAGTACTTC
TRBV13,-,TRBJ1-2,TRBD1,CASSLDRGNGYTF,TGTGCCAGCAGCTTGGACAGGGGAAATGGCTACACCTTC
TRBV29-1,-,TRBJ2-6,TRBD1,CSVRTGGAPGANVLTF,TGCAGCGTGCGGACAGGGGGCGCTCCGGGGGCCAACGTCCTGACTTTC
TRBV7-2,-,TRBJ1-5,-,CASSFVVKGNQPQHF,TGTGCCAGCAGCTTTGTAGTAAAGGGCAATCAGCCCCAGCATTTT
TRBV7-3,-,TRBJ2-2,TRBD2,CASSVLGGADTGELFF,TGTGCCAGCAGCGTCCTCGGGGGGGCAGACACCGGGGAGCTGTTTTTT
TRBV14,once,TRBJ2-1,TRBD2,CASSRTSGGASGQFF,TGTGCCAGCAGTCGGACTAGCGGGGGGGCCTCCGGGCAGTTCTTC
TRBV5-1,-,TRBJ2-1,-,CASSLGIPSRDNEQFF,TGCGCCAGCAGCTTGGGGATCCCTTCTAGGGACAATGAGCAGTTCTTC
TRBV6-5,-,TRBJ1-1,-,CASSYSRGRARREAFF,TGTGCCAGCAGTTACTCGAGGGGCCGGGCACGCCGTGAAGCTTTCTTT
TRBV19,once,TRBJ2-1,TRBD1,CASNYPVETGVCNEQFF,TGTGCCAGTAATTACCCCGTTGAGACAGGGGTGTGCAATGAGCAGTTCTTC
TRBV29-1,-,TRBJ1-2,-,CSVDMANYGYTF,TGCAGCGTTGATATGGCAAACTATGGCTACACCTTC
TRBV5-1,-,TRBJ2-7,-,CASKMTESSYEQYF,TGCGCCAGCAAAATGACGGAAAGCTCCTACGAGCAGTACTTC
TRBV14,-,TRBJ1-5,-,CASSQVQGGCERGPQHF,TGTGCCAGCAGCCAAGTCCAGGGAGGTTGTGAGAGGGGGCCCCAGCATTTT
TRBV11-2,once,TRBJ2-2,-,CASSLGVDTGELFF,TGTGCCAGCAGCTTAGGGGTGGACACCGGGGAGCTGTTTTTT
TRBV5-8,-,TRBJ1-5,-,CASSLGTGLNQPQHF,TGTGCCAGCAGCTTAGGTACAGGGCTTAATCAGCCCCAGCATTTT
TRBV6-1,once,TRBJ2-5,-,CASSVGGRETQYF,TGTGCCAGCAGTGTTGGGGGCCGGGAGACCCAGTACTTC
TRBV5-4,once,TRBJ2-3,-,CASSRESTAADTQYF,TGTGCCAGCAGCAGGGAAAGTACAGCGGCAGATACGCAGTATTTT
TRBV7-9,-,TRBJ2-2,-,CASSLEVYTGELFF,TGTGCCAGCAGCTTAGAAGTGTACACCGGGGAGCTGTTTTTT
TRBV5-1,-,TRBJ2-7,TRBD2,CASSYPTGGGAYEQYF,TGCGCCAGCAGCTACCCTACGGGGGGGGGTGCCTACGAGCAGTACTTC
TRBV6-1,-,TRBJ2-6,-,CASSALAGANVLTF,TGTGCCAGCTCAGCCCTAGCTGGGGCCAACGTCCTGACTTTC
TRBV2,-,TRBJ2-5,TRBD1,CASSEGGPGQASQETQYF,TGTGCCAGCAGTGAAGGGGGACCGGGACAGGCATCCCAAGAGACCCAGTACTTC
TRBV7-2,-,TRBJ1-4,-,CASSLQGWEKLFF,TGTGCCAGCAGCTTGCAGGGCTGGGAAAAACTGTTTTTT
TRBV29-1,-,TRBJ1-3,-,CSVVIAGAGNTIYF,TGCAGCGTTGTCATTGCGGGGGCAGGCAACACCATATATTTT
TRBV6-5,-,TRBJ1-1,-,CASRGNTEAFF,TGTGCCAGTAGGGGGAACACTGAAGCTTTCTTT
TRBV7-2,-,TRBJ1-1,TRBD1,CASNPHGTGAEAFF,TGTGCCAGCAACCCGCACGGGACAGGGGCTGAAGCTTTCTTT
TRBV7-9,-,TRBJ1-1,-,CASSFGRTEAFF,TGTGCCAGCAGCTTTGGGCGCACTGAAGCTTTCTTT
TRBV13,once,TRBJ2-7,-,CASSGRQGGSSYEQYF,TGTGCCAGCAGCGGCCGCCAGGGGGGGAGCTCCTACGAGCAGTACTTC
TRBV6-1,-,TRBJ1-1,-,CASRDGGNTEAFF,TGTGCCAGCAGAGACGGGGGGAACACTGAAGCTTTCTTT
TRBV2,-,TRBJ2-7,-,CASSELYEQYF,TGTGCCAGCAGTGAGTTATACGAGCAGTACTTC
TRBV5-1,-,TRBJ2-5,TRBD2,CASSLFGLAGPQETQYF,TGCGCCAGCAGCTTGTTTGGACTAGCGGGGCCTCAAGAGACCCAGTACTTC
TRBV6-5,-,TRBJ2-3,-,CASSYWPGLSDTQYF,TGTGCCAGCAGTTACTGGCCGGGGCTCTCAGATACGCAGTATTTT
TRBV29-1,-,TRBJ2-1,TRBD1,CSVEDPGTGGYEQFF,TGCAGCGTTGAAGACCCCGGGACAGGAGGGTATGAGCAGTTCTTC
TRBV18,-,TRBJ2-5,TRBD1,CASSPSFGQGTTQYF,TGTGCCAGCTCACCAAGTTTTGGACAGGGTACGACCCAGTACTTC
TRBV6-5,-,TRBJ2-7,TRBD1,CASSRRQGSYEQYF,TGTGCCAGCAGTCGCAGACAGGGTTCCTACGAGCAGTACTTC